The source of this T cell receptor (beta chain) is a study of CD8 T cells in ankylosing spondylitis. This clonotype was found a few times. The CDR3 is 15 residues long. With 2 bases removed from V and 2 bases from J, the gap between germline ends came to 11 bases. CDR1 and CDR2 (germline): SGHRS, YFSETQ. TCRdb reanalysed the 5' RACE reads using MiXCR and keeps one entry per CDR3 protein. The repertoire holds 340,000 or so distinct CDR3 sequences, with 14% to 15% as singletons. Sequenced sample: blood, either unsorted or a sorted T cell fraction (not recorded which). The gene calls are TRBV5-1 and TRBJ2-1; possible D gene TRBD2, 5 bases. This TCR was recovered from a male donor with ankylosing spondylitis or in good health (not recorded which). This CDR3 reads CASSFWGEAYNEQFF. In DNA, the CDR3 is TGCGCCAGCAGCTTTTGGGGAGAGGCCTACAATGAGCAGTTCTTC.